A selection of T cell receptor beta chains follows, all from one sample in a study of beta chain features in type 1 diabetes. Measured with immunoSEQ multiplex PCR; TCRdb has only the in-frame clones, and not every one. This table holds around 190,000 clones, roughly an eighth found once. Sequencing used central memory CD4+ T cells from blood. All receptors come from a woman between 18 and 30 years old in good health. The CDR3 runs from the conserved cysteine through the conserved F or W. The D gene is left open where the match is weak. Where a row states a size, it is once, few, many or the class of an expanded clone; other rows omit it.

>15|TRBJ1-1|TRBV5-1|NA|NA
CASSLVSGLDTEAFF
TGCGCCAGCAGCTTGGTTTCGGGGTTGGACACTGAAGCTTTCTTT
>17|TRBJ2-1|TRBV7-2|NA|TRBD2
CASSLGFRTRLYNEQFF
TGTGCCAGCAGCTTAGGATTTAGGACTAGGCTATACAATGAGCAGTTCTTC
>15|TRBJ2-3|TRBV7-2|few|TRBD2
CASSLVSGRAGTQYF
TGTGCCAGCAGCTTAGTTAGCGGGAGGGCCGGTACGCAGTATTTT
>15|TRBJ2-1|TRBV11-2|few|TRBD2
CASRTRTSGTNEQFF
TGTGCCAGTAGGACCAGGACTAGCGGGACCAATGAGCAGTTCTTC
>11|TRBJ2-3|TRBV20-1|few|NA
CSARAADTQYF
TGCAGTGCTAGGGCTGCAGATACGCAGTATTTT
>14|TRBJ2-7|TRBV7-2|few|TRBD2
CASSFGGSAYEQYF
TGTGCCAGCAGCTTTGGCGGGAGTGCCTACGAGCAGTACTTC
>16|TRBJ1-3|TRBV18|once|TRBD1
CASSAADRASGNTIYF
TGTGCCAGCTCAGCCGCCGACAGGGCCTCTGGAAACACCATATATTTT
>16|TRBJ2-1|TRBV4-2|NA|TRBD2
CASSQQTGTSGYEQFF
TGTGCCAGCAGCCAGCAAACGGGGACTAGCGGCTATGAGCAGTTCTTC
>14|TRBJ1-2|TRBV2|NA|TRBD1
CASSYRGPNYGYTF
TGTGCCAGCAGTTACAGGGGGCCCAACTATGGCTACACCTTC
>14|TRBJ1-2|TRBV29-1|NA|TRBD1
CSVQTGGSNYGYTF
TGCAGCGTCCAGACAGGGGGATCCAACTATGGCTACACCTTC
>14|TRBJ2-1|TRBV25-1|few|TRBD2
CASSWSGRADEQFF
TGTGCCAGCAGCTGGAGCGGGAGGGCGGATGAGCAGTTCTTC
>15|TRBJ2-7|TRBV7-9|once|TRBD1
CASSAGQGTSYEQYF
TGTGCCAGCAGCGCGGGACAGGGGACGTCCTACGAGCAGTACTTC
>13|TRBJ1-3|TRBV30|few|NA
CAWGDIPGNTIYF
TGTGCCTGGGGGGACATCCCTGGAAACACCATATATTTT
>14|TRBJ2-5|TRBV5-4|few|TRBD1
CASSGTGGGETQYF
TGTGCCAGCAGCGGGACAGGGGGAGGAGAGACCCAGTACTTC
>16|TRBJ1-5|TRBV30|NA|NA
CAWSVRGQARNQPQHF
TGTGCCTGGAGTGTTAGGGGCCAGGCTCGCAATCAGCCCCAGCATTTT
>14|TRBJ2-7|TRBV25-1|few|NA
CASSDEASPRGQYF
TGTGCCAGCAGTGATGAGGCCTCACCCCGAGGGCAGTACTTC
>13|TRBJ1-5|TRBV30|few|NA
CAWSVRQSQPQHF
TGTGCCTGGAGTGTAAGACAGAGTCAGCCCCAGCATTTT
>14|TRBJ2-5|TRBV7-2|NA|TRBD2
CASSSVAGVETQYF
TGTGCCAGCAGCTCCGTAGCGGGAGTGGAGACCCAGTACTTC
>14|TRBJ2-5|TRBV15|NA|NA
CATSRDRVLETQYF
TGTGCCACCAGCAGAGATCGGGTGTTGGAGACCCAGTACTTC
>13|TRBJ1-2|TRBV15|NA|NA
CATSMGQSYGYTF
TGTGCCACCAGCATGGGCCAGAGCTATGGCTACACCTTC
>11|TRBJ1-4|TRBV29-1|few|NA
CSVESGEKLFF
TGCAGCGTTGAGTCAGGGGAAAAACTGTTTTTT
>12|TRBJ2-5|TRBV2|NA|NA
CASSEVQETQYF
TGTGCCAGCAGTGAGGTTCAGGAAACCCAGTACTTC
>14|TRBJ1-3|TRBV7-9|NA|NA
CASSLTASGNTIYF
TGTGCCAGCAGCTTGACAGCCTCTGGAAACACCATATATTTT
>13|TRBJ1-1|TRBV19|NA|NA
CASTLQRGTEAFF
TGTGCCAGTACCCTACAAAGGGGCACTGAAGCTTTCTTT
>17|TRBJ2-1|TRBV11-2|NA|TRBD2
CASSRGTSGSPGNEQFF
TGTGCCAGCAGCCGGGGGACTAGCGGGAGTCCCGGCAATGAGCAGTTCTTC
>18|TRBJ2-2|TRBV7-2|few|TRBD2
CASSWSSGRARGTGELFF
TGTGCCAGCAGCTGGTCAAGCGGGAGGGCCAGAGGGACCGGGGAGCTGTTTTTT
>15|TRBJ2-7|TRBV5-1|NA|NA
CASSLALQGTGEQYF
TGCGCCAGCAGCTTGGCCTTGCAGGGGACCGGCGAGCAGTACTTC